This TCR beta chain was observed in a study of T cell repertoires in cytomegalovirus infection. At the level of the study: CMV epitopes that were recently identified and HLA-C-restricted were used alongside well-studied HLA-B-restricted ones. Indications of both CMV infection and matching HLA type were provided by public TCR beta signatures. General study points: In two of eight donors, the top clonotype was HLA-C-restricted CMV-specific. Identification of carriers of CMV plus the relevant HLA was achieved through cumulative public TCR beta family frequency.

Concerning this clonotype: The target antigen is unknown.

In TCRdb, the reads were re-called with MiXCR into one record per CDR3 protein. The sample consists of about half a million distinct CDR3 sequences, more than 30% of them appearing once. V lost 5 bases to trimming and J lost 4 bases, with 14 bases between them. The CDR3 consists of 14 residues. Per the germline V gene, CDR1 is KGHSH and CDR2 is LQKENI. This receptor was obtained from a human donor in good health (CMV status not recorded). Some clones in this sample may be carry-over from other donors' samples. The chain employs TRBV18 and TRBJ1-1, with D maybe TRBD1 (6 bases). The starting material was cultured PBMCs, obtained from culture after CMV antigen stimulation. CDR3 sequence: CASSTEGVGTEAFF. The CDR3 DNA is TGTGCCAGCTCAACAGAGGGGGTAGGCACTGAAGCTTTCTTT.